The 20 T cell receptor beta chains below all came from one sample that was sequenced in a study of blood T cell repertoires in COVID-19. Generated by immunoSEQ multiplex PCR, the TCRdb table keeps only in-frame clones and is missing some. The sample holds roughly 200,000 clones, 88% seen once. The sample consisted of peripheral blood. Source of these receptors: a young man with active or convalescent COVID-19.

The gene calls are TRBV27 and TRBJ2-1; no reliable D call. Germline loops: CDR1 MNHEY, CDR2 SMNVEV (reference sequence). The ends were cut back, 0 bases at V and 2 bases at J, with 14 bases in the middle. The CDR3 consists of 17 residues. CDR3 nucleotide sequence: TGTGCCAGCAGTTTATCCCTACAGACACTGGCCTACAATGAGCAGTTCTTC. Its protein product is CASSLSLQTLAYNEQFF.

This CDR3 reads CASRGSPVRRDRGSYEQYF. DNA for the CDR3: TGTGCCAGCAGAGGATCCCCGGTTAGGCGGGACAGGGGCTCCTACGAGCAGTACTTC. This rearrangement joins TRBV2 to TRBJ2-7; TRBD1 agrees at 10 bases. The V gene's germline CDR1 is SNHLY and CDR2 FYNNEI. The ends lost 6 bases at V and 0 bases at J; junction bases unmatched: 17. CDR3 size: 19 residues.

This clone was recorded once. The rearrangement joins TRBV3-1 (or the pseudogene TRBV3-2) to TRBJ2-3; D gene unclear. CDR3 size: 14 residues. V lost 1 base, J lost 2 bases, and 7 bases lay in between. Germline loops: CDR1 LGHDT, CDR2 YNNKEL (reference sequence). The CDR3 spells CASSQGWPTDTQYF. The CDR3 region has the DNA TGTGCCAGCAGCCAAGGATGGCCCACAGATACGCAGTATTTT.

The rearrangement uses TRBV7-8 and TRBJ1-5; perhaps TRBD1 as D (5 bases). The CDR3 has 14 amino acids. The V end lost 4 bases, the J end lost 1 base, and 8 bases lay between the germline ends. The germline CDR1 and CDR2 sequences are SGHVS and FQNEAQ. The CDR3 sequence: CASSSRQSNQPQHF. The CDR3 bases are TGTGCCAGCAGCTCGCGACAGAGCAATCAGCCCCAGCATTTT.

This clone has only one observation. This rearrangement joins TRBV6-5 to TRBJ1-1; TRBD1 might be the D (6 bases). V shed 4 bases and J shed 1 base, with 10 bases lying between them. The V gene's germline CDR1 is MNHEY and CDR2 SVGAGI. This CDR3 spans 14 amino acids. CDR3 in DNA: TGTGCCAGCAGTTTCAAACAGGGGAACACTGAAGCTTTCTTT. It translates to CASSFKQGNTEAFF.

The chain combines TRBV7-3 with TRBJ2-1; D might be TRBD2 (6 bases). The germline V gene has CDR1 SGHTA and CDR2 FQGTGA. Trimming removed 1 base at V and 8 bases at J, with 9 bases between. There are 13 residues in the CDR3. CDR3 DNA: TGTGCCAGCAGCTTAAAGGCGGGGTATGAGCAGTTCTTC. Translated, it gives CASSLKAGYEQFF.

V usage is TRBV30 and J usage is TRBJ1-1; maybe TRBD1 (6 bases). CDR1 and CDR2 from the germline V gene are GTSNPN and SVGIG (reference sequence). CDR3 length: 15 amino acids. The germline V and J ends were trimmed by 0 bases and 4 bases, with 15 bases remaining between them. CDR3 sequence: CAWSVSRGAVTEAFF. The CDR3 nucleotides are TGTGCCTGGAGTGTATCACGGGGGGCAGTCACTGAAGCTTTCTTT.

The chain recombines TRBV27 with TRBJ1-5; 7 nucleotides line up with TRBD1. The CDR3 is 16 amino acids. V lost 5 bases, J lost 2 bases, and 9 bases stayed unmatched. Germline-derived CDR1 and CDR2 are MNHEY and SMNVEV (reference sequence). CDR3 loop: CASSTRTGIGNQPQHF. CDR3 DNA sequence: TGTGCCAGCAGTACCCGGACAGGTATCGGCAATCAGCCCCAGCATTTT.

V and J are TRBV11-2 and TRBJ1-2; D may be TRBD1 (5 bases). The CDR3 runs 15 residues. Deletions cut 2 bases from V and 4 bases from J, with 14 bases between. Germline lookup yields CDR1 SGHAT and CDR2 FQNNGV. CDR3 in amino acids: CASSLSQGIVYGYTF. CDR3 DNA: TGTGCCAGCAGCTTATCCCAGGGAATAGTCTATGGCTACACCTTC.

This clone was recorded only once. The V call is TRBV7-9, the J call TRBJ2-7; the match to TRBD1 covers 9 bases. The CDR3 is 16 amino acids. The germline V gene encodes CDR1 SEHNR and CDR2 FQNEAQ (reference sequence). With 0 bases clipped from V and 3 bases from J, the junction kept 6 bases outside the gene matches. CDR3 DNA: TGTGCCAGCAGCTTAGCGGTTGGGACAGGGATCTACGAGCAGTACTTC. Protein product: CASSLAVGTGIYEQYF.

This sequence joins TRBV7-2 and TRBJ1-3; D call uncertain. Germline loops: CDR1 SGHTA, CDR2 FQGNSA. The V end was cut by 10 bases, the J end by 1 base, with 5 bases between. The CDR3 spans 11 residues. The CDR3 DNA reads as TGTGCCACCTCGTCTGGAAACACCATATATTTT. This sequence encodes CATSSGNTIYF.

The CDR3 protein is CASSEARGTIYEQYF. In DNA form, the CDR3 reads TGTGCCAGCAGTGAAGCTAGGGGAACGATCTACGAGCAGTACTTC. V usage is TRBV6-1 and J usage is TRBJ2-7, with D perhaps matching TRBD1 (5 bases). From germline, CDR1 is MNHNS and CDR2 SASEGT. V was cut by 0 bases and J by 3 bases, with 12 bases left in between. There are 15 residues in the CDR3.

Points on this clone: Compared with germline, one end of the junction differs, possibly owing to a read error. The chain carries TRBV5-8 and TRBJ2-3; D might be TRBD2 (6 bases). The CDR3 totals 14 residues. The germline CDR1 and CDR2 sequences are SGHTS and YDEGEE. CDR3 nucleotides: TGTGCCAGCGGCTTGGCGGGGAATAAAGATACGCAGTATTTT. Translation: CASGLAGNKDTQYF.

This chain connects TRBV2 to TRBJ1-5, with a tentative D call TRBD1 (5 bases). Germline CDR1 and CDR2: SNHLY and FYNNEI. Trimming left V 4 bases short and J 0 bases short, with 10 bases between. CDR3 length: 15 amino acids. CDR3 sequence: CASSGRGHSNQPQHF. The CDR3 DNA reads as TGTGCCAGCAGTGGAAGAGGACATAGCAATCAGCCCCAGCATTTT. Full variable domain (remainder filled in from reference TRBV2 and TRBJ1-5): EPEVTQTPSHQVTQMGQEVILRCVPISNHLYFYWYRQILGQKVEFLVSFYNNEISEKSEIFDDQFSVERPDGSNFTLKIRSTKLEDSAMYFCASSGRGHSNQPQHFGDGTRLSIL.

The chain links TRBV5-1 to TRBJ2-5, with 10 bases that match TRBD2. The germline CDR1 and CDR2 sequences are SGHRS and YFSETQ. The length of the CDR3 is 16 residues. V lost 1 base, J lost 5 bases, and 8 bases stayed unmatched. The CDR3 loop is CASSLSERGGVETQYF. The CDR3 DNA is TGCGCCAGCAGCTTGAGCGAGCGGGGGGGCGTGGAGACCCAGTACTTC.

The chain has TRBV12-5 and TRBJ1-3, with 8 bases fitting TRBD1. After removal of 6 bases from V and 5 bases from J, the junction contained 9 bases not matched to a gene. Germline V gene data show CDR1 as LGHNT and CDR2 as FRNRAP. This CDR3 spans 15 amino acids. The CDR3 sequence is CASGLGRGLRNTIYF. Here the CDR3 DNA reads TGTGCTAGTGGCCTCGGCAGGGGGCTTCGAAACACCATATATTTT.

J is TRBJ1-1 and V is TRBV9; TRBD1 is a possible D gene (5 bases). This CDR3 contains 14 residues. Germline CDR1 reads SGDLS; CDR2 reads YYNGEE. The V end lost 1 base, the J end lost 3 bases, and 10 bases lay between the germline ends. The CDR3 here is CASSVQVRDTEAFF. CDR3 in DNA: TGTGCCAGCAGCGTACAGGTCAGGGACACTGAAGCTTTCTTT.

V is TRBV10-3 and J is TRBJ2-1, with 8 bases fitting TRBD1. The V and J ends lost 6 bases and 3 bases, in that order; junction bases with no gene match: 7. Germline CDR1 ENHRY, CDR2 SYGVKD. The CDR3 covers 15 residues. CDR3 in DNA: TGTGCCATCAGGGAGACAGGGGCAGGCTACAATGAGCAGTTCTTC. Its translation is CAIRETGAGYNEQFF.

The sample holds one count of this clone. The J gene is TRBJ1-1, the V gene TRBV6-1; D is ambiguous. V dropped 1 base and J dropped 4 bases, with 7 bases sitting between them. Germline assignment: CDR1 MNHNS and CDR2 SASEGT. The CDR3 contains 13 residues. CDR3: CASSEGVPTEAFF. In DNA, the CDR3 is TGTGCCAGCAGTGAAGGAGTTCCCACTGAAGCTTTCTTT.

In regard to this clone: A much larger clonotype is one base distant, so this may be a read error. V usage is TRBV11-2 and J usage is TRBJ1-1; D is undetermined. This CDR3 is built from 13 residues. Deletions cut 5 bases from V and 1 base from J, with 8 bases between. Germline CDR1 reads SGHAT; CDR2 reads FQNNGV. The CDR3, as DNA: TGTGCCAGCAGCGTAAACAGGAACACTGAAGCTTTCTTT. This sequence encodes CASSVNRNTEAFF.